Included here is one T cell receptor (beta chain) sequence, with context. Time point meaning: pre-treatment baseline. One draw preceded checkpoint blockade; another followed its first cycle at week 3. Patients with prior systemic cancer treatment, concomitant immunosuppressants, or other active malignancies were excluded. DNA loading was fixed at approximately 0.35 ug for all bulk PBMC samples. Libraries were prepared by immunoSEQ multiplex PCR; TCRdb keeps only in-frame clonotypes and omits some of them. This table holds some 13,000 clones, around 84% found once. V was trimmed by 5 bases and J by 0 bases, leaving 5 bases between them. Germline-derived CDR1 and CDR2 are LNHDA and SQIVND (reference sequence). This CDR3 region has 13 residues. The data are from a study of blood T cell dynamics during melanoma immunotherapy. Background on the study: Standard first-line treatment here was pembrolizumab or nivolumab plus ipilimumab in metastatic melanoma.

The input for sequencing was blood, taken from a patient treated with checkpoint blockade. The origin of this receptor is a human donor with melanoma. The chain recombines TRBV19 with TRBJ1-3; D is unclear. Written as DNA, the CDR3 is TGTGCCAGTAGTGTGGTCTCTGGAAACACCATATATTTT. Protein product: CASSVVSGNTIYF.